A selection of T cell receptor beta chains follows, all from one sample in a study of blood T cell repertoires in COVID-19. The protocol was immunoSEQ multiplex PCR, while the TCRdb copy is restricted to in-frame clones and leaves out a portion. This sample has about 190,000 clones, with roughly 80% found just once. Sequencing input: peripheral blood. The receptors shown here come from a woman aged 45 to 65 with acute or convalescent COVID-19. CDR3s include the opening cysteine and the closing phenylalanine or tryptophan. A D gene is named only where the DNA matches it firmly. The size field is filled for only some rows; it gives once, few, many or a size class.

V gene: TRBV7-2
J gene: TRBJ2-3
D gene: TRBD2
clone size: NA
CDR3 protein: CASSLLAGGKDTQYF
CDR3 DNA: TGTGCCAGCAGCCTCCTAGCGGGGGGGAAGGATACGCAGTATTTT

V gene: TRBV19
J gene: TRBJ2-1
D gene: TRBD2
clone size: NA
CDR3 protein: CASTRLAGANEQFF
CDR3 DNA: TGTGCCAGTACCCGCCTAGCGGGAGCCAATGAGCAGTTCTTC

V gene: TRBV29-1
J gene: TRBJ2-5
D gene: NA
clone size: NA
CDR3 protein: CSVGLPGGQETQYF
CDR3 DNA: TGCAGCGTTGGACTTCCCGGGGGTCAAGAGACCCAGTACTTC

V gene: TRBV5-1
J gene: TRBJ1-2
D gene: NA
clone size: NA
CDR3 protein: CASSSGREANYGYTF
CDR3 DNA: TGCGCCAGCAGCTCGGGGAGGGAAGCTAACTATGGCTACACCTTC

V gene: TRBV7-8
J gene: TRBJ1-5
D gene: NA
clone size: NA
CDR3 protein: CASSFQGGPQHF
CDR3 DNA: TGTGCCAGCAGCTTCCAAGGGGGGCCCCAGCATTTT

V gene: TRBV7-2
J gene: TRBJ2-3
D gene: TRBD2
clone size: NA
CDR3 protein: CASSSRLAGGTDTQYF
CDR3 DNA: TGTGCCAGCAGCTCTCGACTAGCGGGCGGAACAGATACGCAGTATTTT

V gene: TRBV14
J gene: TRBJ2-5
D gene: NA
clone size: once
CDR3 protein: CASSQFAAMSKTQYF
CDR3 DNA: TGTGCCAGCAGCCAATTCGCAGCGATGAGTAAGACCCAGTACTTC

V gene: TRBV5-4
J gene: TRBJ2-1
D gene: TRBD2
clone size: NA
CDR3 protein: CASSVAVAGANEQFF
CDR3 DNA: TGTGCCAGCAGCGTCGCAGTAGCGGGAGCCAATGAGCAGTTCTTC

V gene: TRBV29-1
J gene: TRBJ1-4
D gene: NA
clone size: NA
CDR3 protein: CSGLRAVGEKLFF
CDR3 DNA: TGCAGCGGACTAAGGGCGGTTGGTGAAAAACTGTTTTTT

V gene: TRBV5-1
J gene: TRBJ2-2
D gene: NA
clone size: NA
CDR3 protein: CASSFGTSTGELFF
CDR3 DNA: TGCGCCAGCAGCTTCGGGACATCAACCGGGGAGCTGTTTTTT

V gene: TRBV21-1
J gene: TRBJ1-1
D gene: NA
clone size: NA
CDR3 protein: CASSTYRAGNTEAFF
CDR3 DNA: TGTGCCAGCAGCACGTACAGGGCGGGGAACACTGAAGCTTTCTTT

V gene: TRBV12-3/TRBV12-4
J gene: TRBJ1-5
D gene: NA
clone size: NA
CDR3 protein: CASSLTRLGPQHF
CDR3 DNA: TGTGCCAGCAGTTTAACCCGACTTGGGCCCCAGCATTTT

V gene: TRBV13
J gene: TRBJ2-7
D gene: TRBD2
clone size: NA
CDR3 protein: CASSPFGLAGLQGQYF
CDR3 DNA: TGTGCCAGCAGCCCATTCGGACTAGCGGGTCTTCAAGGGCAGTACTTC

V gene: TRBV28
J gene: TRBJ1-4
D gene: TRBD1
clone size: NA
CDR3 protein: CASSLRGTGNEKLFF
CDR3 DNA: TGTGCCAGCAGTTTAAGGGGGACAGGGAATGAAAAACTGTTTTTT

V gene: TRBV29-1
J gene: TRBJ2-7
D gene: TRBD2
clone size: NA
CDR3 protein: CSVEGASGAPYEQYF
CDR3 DNA: TGCAGCGTTGAAGGGGCTAGCGGGGCACCCTACGAGCAGTACTTC

V gene: TRBV4-1
J gene: TRBJ2-7
D gene: NA
clone size: NA
CDR3 protein: CASSQAAGLQREQYF
CDR3 DNA: TGCGCCAGCAGCCAAGCTGCGGGATTACAGCGCGAGCAGTACTTC